Sequencing of this T cell receptor (beta chain) was carried out in a study of OX40 agonist ivuxolimab in advanced cancers. Germline CDR1 is MDHEN and CDR2 is SYDVKM. The CDR3 sequence is 15 residues long. With V trimmed by 6 bases and J by 4 bases, 8 bases remained unmatched. Data came from immunoSEQ multiplex PCR; TCRdb stores just in-frame clones and leaves some out. The data show about 19,000 clones, over 70% seen once. This specimen consisted of CD4+ or CD8+ T cells sorted from blood, obtained in a trial of the OX40 agonist ivuxolimab. This TCR was recovered from an adult with an advanced solid tumor such as melanoma, head and neck, liver or kidney cancer. The V call is TRBV28, the J call TRBJ2-1, with 8 bases fitting TRBD2. CDR3 protein: CASSPAGALYNEQFF. The CDR3 bases are TGTGCCAGCAGCCCAGCGGGGGCCTTGTACAATGAGCAGTTCTTC.